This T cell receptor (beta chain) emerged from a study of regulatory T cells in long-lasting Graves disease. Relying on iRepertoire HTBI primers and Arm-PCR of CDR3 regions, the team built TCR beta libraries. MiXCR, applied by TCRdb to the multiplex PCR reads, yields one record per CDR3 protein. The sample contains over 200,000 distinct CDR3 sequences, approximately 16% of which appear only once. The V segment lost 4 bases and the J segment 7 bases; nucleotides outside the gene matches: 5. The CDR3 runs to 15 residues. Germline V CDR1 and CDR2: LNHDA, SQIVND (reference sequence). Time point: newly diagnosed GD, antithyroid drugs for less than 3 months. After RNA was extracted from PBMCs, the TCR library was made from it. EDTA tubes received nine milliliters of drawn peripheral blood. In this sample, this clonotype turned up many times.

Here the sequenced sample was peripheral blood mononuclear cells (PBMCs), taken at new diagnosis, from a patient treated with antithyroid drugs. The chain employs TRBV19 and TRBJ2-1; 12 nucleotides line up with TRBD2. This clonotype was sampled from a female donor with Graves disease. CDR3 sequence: CASSTLAGGPNEQFF. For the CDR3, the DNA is TGTGCCAGTAGTACCCTAGCGGGAGGGCCAAATGAGCAGTTCTTC. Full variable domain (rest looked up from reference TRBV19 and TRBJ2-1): DGGITQSPKYLFRKEGQNVTLSCEQNLNHDAMYWYRQDPGQGLRLIYYSQIVNDFQKGDIAEGYSVSREKKESFPLTVTSAQKNPTAFYLCASSTLAGGPNEQFFGPGTRLTVL.